This TCR beta chain derives from a study of cytotoxic CD8 clonotypes in ibrutinib-treated CLL. Sequencing was designed to attain a depth spanning 1 in 200,000 to 1 in 1 million T cells. This table comes from immunoSEQ multiplex PCR, and its TCRdb copy is limited to in-frame clones, with some not included. The sample lists 330,000 or so clones; 67% were seen once. The germline V gene encodes CDR1 MGHRA and CDR2 YSYEKL. V was shortened by 4 bases and J by 0 bases, with 18 bases between the two germline ends. This CDR3 spans 17 amino acids. The sequencing used PBMCs, collected after 36 months of ibrutinib treatment. The chain carries TRBV4-1 and TRBJ1-1; weak D call: TRBD1 (5 bases). This receptor was identified in a human donor with chronic lymphocytic leukemia. CDR3 sequence reads: CASSPGSGRYMNTEAFF. CDR3 DNA sequence: TGCGCCAGCAGCCCAGGGTCTGGCCGTTATATGAACACTGAAGCTTTCTTT.